This TCR beta chain was identified during a study of T cell changes during pregnancy in multiple sclerosis. Clones were read by immunoSEQ multiplex PCR, and TCRdb kept only the in-frame ones, dropping some. The data hold approximately 12,000 clones, with around 83% observed a single time. V trimming: 5 bases; J trimming: 8 bases; junction bases outside the gene matches: 7. This CDR3 is 14 amino acids long. In germline, CDR1 is MNHEY, CDR2 SMNVEV (reference sequence). V is TRBV27 and J is TRBJ2-1; 9 nucleotides align to TRBD2. The sequences come from CD8+ T cells from peripheral blood mononuclear cells, collected in the second trimester of pregnancy. This receptor was taken from a female donor in good health, enrolled as a control in a pregnancy study. This chain's CDR3 is CASSPGTSWDEQFF. The DNA for the CDR3 is TGTGCCAGCAGTCCCGGGACTAGCTGGGATGAGCAGTTCTTC.